This T cell receptor beta chain was sequenced during a study of cytomegalovirus exposure and HLA in healthy donors. Note on this clone: Its antigen remains unknown.

Study observations and caveats: It was reportedly the case that the classifier diagnosed cytomegalovirus status with high specificity and sensitivity.

It was with 60 Vbeta and 13 Jbeta primers that the PCR ran. Only in-frame clones appear in the TCRdb table, and some are missing; sequencing was by immunoSEQ multiplex PCR. The profile shows about 160,000 clones, approximately 77% of them singletons. Per germline, CDR1 MDHEN and CDR2 SYDVKM. Trimming cost V 1 base and J 2 bases, with 9 bases left between them. The CDR3 spans 15 residues. Material for sequencing was PBMCs. The chain is built from TRBV28 and TRBJ2-1; tentatively, D is TRBD2 (5 bases). This receptor was obtained from a female donor in good health and CMV-seronegative. This CDR3 is CASSLYWEPYNEQFF. CDR3 DNA: TGTGCCAGCAGTTTATATTGGGAGCCCTACAATGAGCAGTTCTTC.